This entry concerns a single T cell receptor beta chain. The entry originates in a study of multiple sclerosis patients with progressive multifocal leukoencephalopathy. The V end lost 4 bases, the J end lost 3 bases, and 11 bases lay between the germline ends. The CDR3 spans 13 residues. The germline CDR1 and CDR2 sequences are SGHRS and YFSETQ. The sample's time point: about 6 months of natalizumab therapy. The data were produced by immunoSEQ multiplex PCR, yet TCRdb's version contains in-frame clones alone and is incomplete. The sample contains tens of thousands of clones, roughly nine tenths of which appear only once.

The chain links TRBV5-1 to TRBJ2-7, with D tentatively TRBD2 (5 bases). The clonotype originates from a human donor with multiple sclerosis. Sequencing used PBMCs, obtained from a patient treated with natalizumab. This chain's CDR3 is CASSGLAVYEQYF. CDR3 nucleotides: TGCGCCAGCAGCGGCCTAGCAGTCTACGAGCAGTACTTC.